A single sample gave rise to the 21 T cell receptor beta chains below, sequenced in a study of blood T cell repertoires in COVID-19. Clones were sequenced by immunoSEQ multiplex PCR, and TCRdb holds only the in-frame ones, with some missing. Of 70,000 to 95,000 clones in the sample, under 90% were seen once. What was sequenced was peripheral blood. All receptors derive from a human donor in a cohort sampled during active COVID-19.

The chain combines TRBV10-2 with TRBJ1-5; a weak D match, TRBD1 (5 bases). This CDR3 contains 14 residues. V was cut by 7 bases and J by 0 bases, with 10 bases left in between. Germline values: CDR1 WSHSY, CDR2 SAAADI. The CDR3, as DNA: TGCGCCAGCACTGGGCAGGGTAGCAATCAGCCCCAGCATTTT. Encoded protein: CASTGQGSNQPQHF.

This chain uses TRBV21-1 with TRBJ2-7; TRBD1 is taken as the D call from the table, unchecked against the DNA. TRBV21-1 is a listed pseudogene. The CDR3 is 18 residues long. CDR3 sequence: CASSEPNLLQGISYEQYF. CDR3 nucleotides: TGTGCCAGCAGCGAACCCAATCTTTTACAGGGGATCTCCTACGAGCAGTACTTC.

This CDR3 reads CASSQLGGRTTGELFF. In DNA, the CDR3 is TGCGCCAGCAGCCAACTCGGGGGTAGGACCACCGGGGAGCTGTTTTTT. The rearrangement links TRBV4-1 to TRBJ2-2; tentative D call: TRBD2 (6 bases). Between the trimmed V and J ends, which lost 2 bases and 4 bases, there was a span of 14 bases. Per the germline V gene, CDR1 is MGHRA and CDR2 is YSYEKL. There are 16 residues in the CDR3.

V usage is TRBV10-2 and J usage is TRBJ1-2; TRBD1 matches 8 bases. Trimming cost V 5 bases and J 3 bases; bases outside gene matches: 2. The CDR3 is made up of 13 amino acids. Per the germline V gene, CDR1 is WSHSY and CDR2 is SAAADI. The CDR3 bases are TGCGCCAGCAGTTTGGGACAGGACTATGGCTACACCTTC. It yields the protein CASSLGQDYGYTF.

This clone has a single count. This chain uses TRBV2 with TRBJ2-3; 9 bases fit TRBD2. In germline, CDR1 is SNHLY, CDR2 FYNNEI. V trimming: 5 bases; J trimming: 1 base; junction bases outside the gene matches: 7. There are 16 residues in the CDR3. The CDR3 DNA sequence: TGTGCCAGCAGTCGTAGGGCTAGCGGGGGCACAGATACGCAGTATTTT. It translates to CASSRRASGGTDTQYF.

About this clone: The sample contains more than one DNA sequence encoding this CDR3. This CDR3 reads CASSPGQGTTDTQYF. For the CDR3, the DNA is TGTGCCAGCTCACCGGGACAGGGGACCACAGATACGCAGTATTTT. The chain links TRBV18 to TRBJ2-3, with 10 bases identical to TRBD1. The V segment lost 3 bases and the J segment 2 bases; nucleotides outside the gene matches: 2. This CDR3 contains 15 residues. Germline V gene data show CDR1 as KGHSH and CDR2 as LQKENI.

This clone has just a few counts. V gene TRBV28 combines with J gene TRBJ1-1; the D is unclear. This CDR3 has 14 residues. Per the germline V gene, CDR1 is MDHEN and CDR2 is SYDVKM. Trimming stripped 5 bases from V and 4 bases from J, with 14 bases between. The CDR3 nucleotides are TGTGCCAGCAGTCCCCCATCAGAAGTCACTGAAGCTTTCTTT. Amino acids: CASSPPSEVTEAFF.

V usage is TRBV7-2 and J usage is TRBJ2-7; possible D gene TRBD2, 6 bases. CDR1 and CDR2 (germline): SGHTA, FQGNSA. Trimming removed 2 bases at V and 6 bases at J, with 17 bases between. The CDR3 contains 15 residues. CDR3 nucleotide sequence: TGTGCCAGCAGCTTAATGGGGGGTTCCTCCCCCGAGCAGTACTTC. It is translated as CASSLMGGSSPEQYF.

The CDR3 DNA is TGTGCCAGCAGCTTGGAGCCTAGCGGGGGTGCAGATACGCAGTATTTT. Translating it yields CASSLEPSGGADTQYF. This chain links TRBV5-6 with TRBJ2-3; 10 bases are a match to TRBD2. CDR3 size: 16 residues. The V gene's germline CDR1 is SGHDT and CDR2 YYEEEE. The trim removed 0 bases at V and 4 bases at J, leaving 5 bases unmatched.

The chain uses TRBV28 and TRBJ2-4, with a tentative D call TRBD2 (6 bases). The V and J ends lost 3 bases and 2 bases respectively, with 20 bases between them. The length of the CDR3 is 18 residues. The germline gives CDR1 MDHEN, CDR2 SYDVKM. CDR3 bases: TGTGCCAGCAGTTTTCCAACTCTCCCCGGGAGACCCAAAAACATTCAGTACTTC. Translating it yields CASSFPTLPGRPKNIQYF.

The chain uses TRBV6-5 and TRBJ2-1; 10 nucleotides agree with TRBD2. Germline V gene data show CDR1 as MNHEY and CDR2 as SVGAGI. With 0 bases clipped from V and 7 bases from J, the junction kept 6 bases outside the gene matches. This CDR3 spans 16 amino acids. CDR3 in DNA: TGTGCCAGCAGTTACTCCCAGCGGGGGGGCAAAAATGAGCAGTTCTTC. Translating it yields CASSYSQRGGKNEQFF.

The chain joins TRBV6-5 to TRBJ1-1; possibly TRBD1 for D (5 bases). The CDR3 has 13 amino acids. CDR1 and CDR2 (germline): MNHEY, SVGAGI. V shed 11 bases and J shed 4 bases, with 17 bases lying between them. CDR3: CASRTTGGTEAFF. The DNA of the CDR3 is TGTGCCTCACGGACGACGGGGGGCACTGAAGCTTTCTTT.

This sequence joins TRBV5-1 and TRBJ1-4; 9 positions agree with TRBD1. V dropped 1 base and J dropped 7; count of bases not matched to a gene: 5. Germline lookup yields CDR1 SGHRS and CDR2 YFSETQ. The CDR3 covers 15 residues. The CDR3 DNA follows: TGCGCCAGCAGCTTGACGGGACAGGGAGGTGAAAAACTGTTTTTT. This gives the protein CASSLTGQGGEKLFF.

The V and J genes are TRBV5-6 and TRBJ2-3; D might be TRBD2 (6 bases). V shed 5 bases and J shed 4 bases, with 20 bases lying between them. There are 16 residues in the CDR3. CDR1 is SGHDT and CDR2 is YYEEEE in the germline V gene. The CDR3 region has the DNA TGTGCCAGCAGTTGGGGGGAGCGGCTGATGGCAGATACGCAGTATTTT. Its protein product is CASSWGERLMADTQYF. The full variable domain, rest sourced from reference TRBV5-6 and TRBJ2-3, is DAGVTQSPTHLIKTRGQQVTLRCSPKSGHDTVSWYQQALGQGPQFIFQYYEEEERQRGNFPDRFSGHQFPNYSSELNVNALLLGDSALYLCASSWGERLMADTQYFGPGTRLTVL.

CDR3 sequence (DNA): TGTGCCAGCAGTTCCGGGACAGGGGTCGGAAACACCATATATTTT. Protein: CASSSGTGVGNTIYF. The chain joins TRBV28 to TRBJ1-3, with TRBD1 identical over 10 bases. Trimming cost V 4 bases and J 4 bases; bases outside gene matches: 4. Germline-derived CDR1 and CDR2 are MDHEN and SYDVKM. The CDR3 is 15 amino acids.

CDR3 amino acids: CASRTGVREKLFF. CDR3 in DNA: TGTGCCAGCCGGACAGGAGTTAGGGAAAAACTGTTTTTT. The chain uses TRBV2 and TRBJ1-4, with 7 bases lining up with TRBD1. The CDR3 loop spans 13 amino acids. The J segment lost 8 bases and the V segment lost 8 bases, leaving 8 bases of the junction unmatched. Germline loops: CDR1 SNHLY, CDR2 FYNNEI.

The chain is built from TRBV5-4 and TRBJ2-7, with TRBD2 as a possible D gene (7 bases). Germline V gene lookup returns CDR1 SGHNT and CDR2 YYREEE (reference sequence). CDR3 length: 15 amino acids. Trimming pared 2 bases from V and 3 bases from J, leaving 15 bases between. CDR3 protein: CASSLGGGRVYEQYF. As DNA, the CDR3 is TGTGCCAGCAGCTTAGGGGGGGGGCGAGTCTACGAGCAGTACTTC.

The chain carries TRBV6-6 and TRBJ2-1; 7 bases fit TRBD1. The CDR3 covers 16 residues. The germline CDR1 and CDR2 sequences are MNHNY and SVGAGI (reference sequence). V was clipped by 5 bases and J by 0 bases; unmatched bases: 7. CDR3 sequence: CASSTRQGSSYNEQFF. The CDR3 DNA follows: TGTGCCAGCAGTACTCGACAGGGAAGCTCCTACAATGAGCAGTTCTTC.

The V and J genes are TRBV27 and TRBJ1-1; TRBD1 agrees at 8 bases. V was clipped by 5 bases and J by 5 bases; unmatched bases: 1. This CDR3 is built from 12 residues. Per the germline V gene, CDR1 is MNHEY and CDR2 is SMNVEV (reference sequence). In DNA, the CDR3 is TGTGCCAGCAGTACAGGGGGGACTGAAGCTTTCTTT. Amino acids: CASSTGGTEAFF.

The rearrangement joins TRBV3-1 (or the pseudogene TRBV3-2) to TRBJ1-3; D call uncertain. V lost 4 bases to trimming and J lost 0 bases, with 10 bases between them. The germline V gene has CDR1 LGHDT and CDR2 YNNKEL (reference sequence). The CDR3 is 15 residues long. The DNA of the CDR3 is TGTGCCAGCAGCCTCCCCGGTCTCTCTGGAAACACCATATATTTT. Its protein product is CASSLPGLSGNTIYF.

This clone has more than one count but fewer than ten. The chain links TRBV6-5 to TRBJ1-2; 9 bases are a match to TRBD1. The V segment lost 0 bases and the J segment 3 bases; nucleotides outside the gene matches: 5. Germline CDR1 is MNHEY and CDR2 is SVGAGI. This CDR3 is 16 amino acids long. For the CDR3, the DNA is TGTGCCAGCAGTTACTCGTTGGGACAGGGTCACTATGGCTACACCTTC. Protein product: CASSYSLGQGHYGYTF.